This T cell receptor (beta chain) was captured in a study of CD8+CD57+ T cells in acquired aplastic anemia. The use of genomic DNA as template underpinned the TCR beta VDJ and CDR3 profiling. Each CDR3 protein is one row after TCRdb ran MiXCR on the reads. This sample has around 150,000 distinct CDR3 sequences, with around half found just once. Patients sequenced had flow cytometry evidence of CD8+CD57+ cell expansion. Patients uniformly had severe acquired aplastic anemia. Germline-derived CDR1 and CDR2 are DFQATT and SNEGSKA (reference sequence). This CDR3 has 13 amino acids. The sequenced sample consisted of sorted CD4+, CD8+, or CD8+CD57+ T cells (not recorded which) from PBMCs. The chain uses TRBV20-1 and TRBJ2-1; D is ambiguous. This clonotype was sampled from a human donor with aplastic anemia. The CDR3 coding sequence is TGCAGCGCCCCACGGGTAGGGTACAATGAGCAGTTCTTC. It specifies CSAPRVGYNEQFF.